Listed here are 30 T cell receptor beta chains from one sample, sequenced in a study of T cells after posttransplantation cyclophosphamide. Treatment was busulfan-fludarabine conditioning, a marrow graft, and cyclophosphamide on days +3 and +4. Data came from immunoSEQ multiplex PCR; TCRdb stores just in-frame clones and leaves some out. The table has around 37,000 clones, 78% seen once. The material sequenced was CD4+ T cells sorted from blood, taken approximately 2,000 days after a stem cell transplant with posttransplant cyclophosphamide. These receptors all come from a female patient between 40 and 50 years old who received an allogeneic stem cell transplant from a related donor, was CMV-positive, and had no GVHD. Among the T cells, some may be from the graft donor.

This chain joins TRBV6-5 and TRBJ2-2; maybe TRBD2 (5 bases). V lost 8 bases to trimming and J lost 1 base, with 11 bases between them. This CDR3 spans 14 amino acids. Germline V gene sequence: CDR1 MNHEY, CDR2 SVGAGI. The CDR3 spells CASGKEVNTGELFF. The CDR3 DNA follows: TGTGCCAGCGGAAAGGAGGTGAACACCGGGGAGCTGTTTTTT.

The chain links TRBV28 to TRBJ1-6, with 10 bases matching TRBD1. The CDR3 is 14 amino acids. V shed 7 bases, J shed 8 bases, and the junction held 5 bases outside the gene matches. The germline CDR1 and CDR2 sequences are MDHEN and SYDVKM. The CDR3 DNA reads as TGTGCCAGCACCTTGGGACAGGGGTATTCACCCCTCCACTTT. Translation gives CASTLGQGYSPLHF.

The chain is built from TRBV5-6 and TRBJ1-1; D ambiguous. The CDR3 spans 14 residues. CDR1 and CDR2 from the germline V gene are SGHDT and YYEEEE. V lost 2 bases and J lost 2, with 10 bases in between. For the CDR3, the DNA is TGTGCCAGCAGCTTCTCCTACTTAAACACTGAAGCTTTCTTT. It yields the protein CASSFSYLNTEAFF.

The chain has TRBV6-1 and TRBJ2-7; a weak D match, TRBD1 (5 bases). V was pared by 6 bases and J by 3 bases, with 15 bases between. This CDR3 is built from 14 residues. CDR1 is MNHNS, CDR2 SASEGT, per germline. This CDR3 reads CASRPDSPSYEQYF. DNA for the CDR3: TGTGCCAGCAGGCCCGACAGCCCAAGCTACGAGCAGTACTTC.

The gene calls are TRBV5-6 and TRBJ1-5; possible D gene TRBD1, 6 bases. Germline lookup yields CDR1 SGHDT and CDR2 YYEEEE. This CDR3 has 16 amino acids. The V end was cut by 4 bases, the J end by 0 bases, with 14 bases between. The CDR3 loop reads CASSDGGGRSNQPQHF. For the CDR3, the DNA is TGTGCCAGCAGCGATGGGGGGGGGCGTAGCAATCAGCCCCAGCATTTT.

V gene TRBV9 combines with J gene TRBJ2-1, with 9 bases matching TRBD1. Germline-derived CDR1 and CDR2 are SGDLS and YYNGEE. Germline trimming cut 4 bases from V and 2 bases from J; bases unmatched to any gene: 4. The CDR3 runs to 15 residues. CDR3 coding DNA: TGTGCCAGCAGCACTGGACAGGGGCCCTACAATGAGCAGTTCTTC. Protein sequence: CASSTGQGPYNEQFF.

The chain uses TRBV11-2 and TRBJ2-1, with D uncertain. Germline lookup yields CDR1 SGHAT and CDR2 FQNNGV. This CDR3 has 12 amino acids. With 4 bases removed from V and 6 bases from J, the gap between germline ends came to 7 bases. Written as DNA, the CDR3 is TGTGCCAGCAGCTACACCGTCAATGAGCAGTTCTTC. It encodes CASSYTVNEQFF.

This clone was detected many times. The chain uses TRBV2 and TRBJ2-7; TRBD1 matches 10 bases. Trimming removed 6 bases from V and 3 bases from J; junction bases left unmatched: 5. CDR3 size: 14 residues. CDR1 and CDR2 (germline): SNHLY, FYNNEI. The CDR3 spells CASRTGGFNYEQYF. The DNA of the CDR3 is TGTGCCAGCAGGACAGGGGGCTTCAACTACGAGCAGTACTTC.

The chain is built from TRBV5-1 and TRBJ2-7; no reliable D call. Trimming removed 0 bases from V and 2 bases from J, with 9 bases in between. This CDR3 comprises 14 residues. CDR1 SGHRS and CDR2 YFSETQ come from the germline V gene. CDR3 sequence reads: CASSLGQSTYEQYF. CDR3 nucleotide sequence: TGCGCCAGCAGCTTGGGGCAGTCCACCTACGAGCAGTACTTC.

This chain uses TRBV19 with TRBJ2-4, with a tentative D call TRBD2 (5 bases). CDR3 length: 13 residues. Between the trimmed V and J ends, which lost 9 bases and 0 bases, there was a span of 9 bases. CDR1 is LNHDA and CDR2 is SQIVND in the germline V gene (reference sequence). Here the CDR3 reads CASRGLAKNIQYF. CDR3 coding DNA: TGTGCCAGCCGGGGTCTAGCCAAAAACATTCAGTACTTC.

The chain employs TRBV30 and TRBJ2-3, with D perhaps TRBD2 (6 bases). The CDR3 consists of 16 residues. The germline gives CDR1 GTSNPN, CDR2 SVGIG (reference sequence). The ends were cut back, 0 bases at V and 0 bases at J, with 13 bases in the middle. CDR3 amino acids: CAWSVLAGLSTDTQYF. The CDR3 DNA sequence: TGTGCCTGGAGTGTACTGGCGGGGCTCAGCACAGATACGCAGTATTTT.

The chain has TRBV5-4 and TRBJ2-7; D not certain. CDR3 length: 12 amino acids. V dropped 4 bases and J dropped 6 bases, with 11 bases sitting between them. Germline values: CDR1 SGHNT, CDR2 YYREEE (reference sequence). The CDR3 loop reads CASSRREAEQYF. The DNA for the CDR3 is TGTGCCAGCAGCCGGAGAGAGGCCGAGCAGTACTTC.

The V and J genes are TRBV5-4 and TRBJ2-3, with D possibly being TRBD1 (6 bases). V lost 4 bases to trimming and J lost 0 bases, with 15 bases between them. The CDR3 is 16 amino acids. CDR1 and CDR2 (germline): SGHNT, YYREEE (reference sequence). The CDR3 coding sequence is TGTGCCAGCAGCCCCGAGTGGGGGCTAAGCACAGATACGCAGTATTTT. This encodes CASSPEWGLSTDTQYF.

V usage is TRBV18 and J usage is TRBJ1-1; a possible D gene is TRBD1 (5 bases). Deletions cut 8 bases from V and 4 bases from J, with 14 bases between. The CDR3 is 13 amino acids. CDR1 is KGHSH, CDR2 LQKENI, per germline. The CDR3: CASSYQGPTEAFF. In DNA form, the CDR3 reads TGTGCCAGCAGTTATCAGGGCCCCACTGAAGCTTTCTTT.

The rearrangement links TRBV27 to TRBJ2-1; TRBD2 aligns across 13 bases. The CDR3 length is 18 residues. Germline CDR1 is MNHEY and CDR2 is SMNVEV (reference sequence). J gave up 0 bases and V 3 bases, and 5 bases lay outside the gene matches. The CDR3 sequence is CASSFRTSGGYSYNEQFF. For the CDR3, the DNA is TGTGCCAGCAGTTTTAGGACTAGCGGGGGCTACTCCTACAATGAGCAGTTCTTC.

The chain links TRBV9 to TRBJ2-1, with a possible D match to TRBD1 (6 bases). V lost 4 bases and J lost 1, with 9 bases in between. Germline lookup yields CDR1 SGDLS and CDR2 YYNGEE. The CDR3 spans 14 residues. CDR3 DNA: TGTGCCAGCAGCACCCAGGGGTCCTACAATGAGCAGTTCTTC. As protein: CASSTQGSYNEQFF.

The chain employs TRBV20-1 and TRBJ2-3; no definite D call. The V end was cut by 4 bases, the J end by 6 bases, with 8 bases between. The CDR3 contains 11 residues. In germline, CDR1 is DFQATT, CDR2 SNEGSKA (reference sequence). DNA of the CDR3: TGCAGTGCTACCCCTCTGGATACGCAGTATTTT. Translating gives CSATPLDTQYF.

The CDR3 coding sequence is TGTGCCAGCAGTTGGGGTCAGGGGACAGACGAGCAGTACTTC. Translating gives CASSWGQGTDEQYF. The chain couples TRBV6-6 to TRBJ2-7; 7 bases fit TRBD1. The CDR3 consists of 14 residues. Unmatched junction bases numbered 8, after V lost 4 bases and J lost 5 bases. Germline CDR1 is MNHNY and CDR2 is SVGAGI (reference sequence).

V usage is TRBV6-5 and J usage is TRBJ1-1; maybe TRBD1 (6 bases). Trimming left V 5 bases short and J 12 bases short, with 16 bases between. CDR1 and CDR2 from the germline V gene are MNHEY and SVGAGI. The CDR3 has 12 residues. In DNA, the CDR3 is TGTGCCAGCAGTCTCAGGGGAACACCCACTTTCTTT. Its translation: CASSLRGTPTFF.

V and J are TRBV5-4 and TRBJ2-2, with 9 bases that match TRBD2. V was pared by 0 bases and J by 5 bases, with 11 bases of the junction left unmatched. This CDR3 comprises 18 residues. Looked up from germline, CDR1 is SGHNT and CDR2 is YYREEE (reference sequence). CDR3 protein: CASSLGWRGGQRTGELFF. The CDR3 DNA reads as TGTGCCAGCAGCTTGGGGTGGCGGGGGGGGCAAAGAACCGGGGAGCTGTTTTTT.

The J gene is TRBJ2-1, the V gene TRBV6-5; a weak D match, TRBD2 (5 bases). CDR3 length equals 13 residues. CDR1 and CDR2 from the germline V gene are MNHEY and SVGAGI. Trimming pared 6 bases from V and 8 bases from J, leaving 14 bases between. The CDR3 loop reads CASSGEFLDEQFF. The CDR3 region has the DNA TGTGCCAGCAGCGGGGAGTTTCTCGATGAGCAGTTCTTC.

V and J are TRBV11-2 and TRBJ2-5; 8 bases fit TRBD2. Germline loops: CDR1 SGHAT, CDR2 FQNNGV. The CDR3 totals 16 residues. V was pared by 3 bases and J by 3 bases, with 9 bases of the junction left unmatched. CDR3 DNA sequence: TGTGCCAGCAGCTTCGTAGCGGGGTGGGGGGAAGAGACCCAGTACTTC. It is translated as CASSFVAGWGEETQYF.

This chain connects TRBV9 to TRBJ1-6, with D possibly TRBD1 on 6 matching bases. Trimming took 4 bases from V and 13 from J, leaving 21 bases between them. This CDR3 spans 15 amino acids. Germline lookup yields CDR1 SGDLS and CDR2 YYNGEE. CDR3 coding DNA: TGTGCCAGCAGCACCAGGTCTCAGGTGGGGGCCCCCCTCCACTTT. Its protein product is CASSTRSQVGAPLHF.

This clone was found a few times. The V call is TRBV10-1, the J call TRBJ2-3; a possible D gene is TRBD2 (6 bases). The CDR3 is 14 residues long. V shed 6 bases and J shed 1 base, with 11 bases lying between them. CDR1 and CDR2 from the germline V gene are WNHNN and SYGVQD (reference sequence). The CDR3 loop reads CASSRDSRTDTQYF. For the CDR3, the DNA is TGCGCCAGCAGCCGGGACTCTCGCACAGATACGCAGTATTTT.

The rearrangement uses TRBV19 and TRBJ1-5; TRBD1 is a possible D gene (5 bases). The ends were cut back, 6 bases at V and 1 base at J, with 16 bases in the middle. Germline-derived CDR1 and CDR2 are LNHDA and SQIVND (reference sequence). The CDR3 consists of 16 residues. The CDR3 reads CASSHIRVLSNQPQHF. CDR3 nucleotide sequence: TGTGCCAGTAGCCATATCAGGGTTTTAAGCAATCAGCCCCAGCATTTT.

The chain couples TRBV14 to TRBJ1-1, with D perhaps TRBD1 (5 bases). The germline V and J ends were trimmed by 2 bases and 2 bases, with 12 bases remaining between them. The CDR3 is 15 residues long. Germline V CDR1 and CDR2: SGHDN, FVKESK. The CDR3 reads CASSQRRGINTEAFF. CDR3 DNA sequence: TGTGCCAGCAGCCAACGGCGGGGGATTAACACTGAAGCTTTCTTT.

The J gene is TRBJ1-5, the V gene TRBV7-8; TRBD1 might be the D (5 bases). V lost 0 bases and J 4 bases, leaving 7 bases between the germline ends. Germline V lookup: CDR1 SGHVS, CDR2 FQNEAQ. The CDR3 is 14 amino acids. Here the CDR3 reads CASSLAGPNQPQHF. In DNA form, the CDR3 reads TGTGCCAGCAGCTTAGCGGGGCCTAATCAGCCCCAGCATTTT.

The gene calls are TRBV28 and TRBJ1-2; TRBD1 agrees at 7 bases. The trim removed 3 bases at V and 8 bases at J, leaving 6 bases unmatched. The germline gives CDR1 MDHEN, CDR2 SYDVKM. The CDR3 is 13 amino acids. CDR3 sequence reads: CASSFDREAGYTF. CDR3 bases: TGTGCCAGCAGTTTTGACAGGGAAGCCGGCTACACCTTC.

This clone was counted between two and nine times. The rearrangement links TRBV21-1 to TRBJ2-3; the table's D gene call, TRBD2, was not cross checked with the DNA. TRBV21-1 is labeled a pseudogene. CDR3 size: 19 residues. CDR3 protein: CASSKGLFATSGGGGVQYF. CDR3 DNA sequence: TGTGCCAGCAGCAAAGGGCTGTTCGCGACTAGCGGGGGGGGCGGTGTGCAGTATTTT.

The CDR3 DNA reads TGCGCCAGCAGCTTGAAACGATGGGGGGAAGGCTACACCTTC. As protein: CASSLKRWGEGYTF. The V gene is TRBV5-1, the J gene TRBJ1-2; TRBD1 might be the D (5 bases). CDR1 is SGHRS and CDR2 is YFSETQ in the germline V gene. This CDR3 contains 14 residues. V lost 1 base to trimming and J lost 8 bases, with 15 bases between them.